Below, 19 T cell receptor beta chains from the same sample are listed, as sequenced in a study of cytomegalovirus exposure and HLA in healthy donors. PCR employed 60 Vbeta and 13 Jbeta primers. This table comes from immunoSEQ multiplex PCR, and its TCRdb copy is limited to in-frame clones, with some not included. The sample has 150,000 to 250,000 clones; 70% to 80% are singletons. Sequenced sample: PBMCs. The source of these receptors is a girl aged 10 to 17 in good health and CMV-seropositive.

A few counts support this clone. The CDR3 DNA is TGTGCCAGCAGCTTCCGAGTCGGGGGGCGAGACGAGCAGTACTTC. Residues: CASSFRVGGRDEQYF. This rearrangement joins TRBV11-2 to TRBJ2-7, with D possibly TRBD2 on 7 matching bases. The CDR3 has 15 amino acids. V was trimmed by 3 bases and J by 5 bases, leaving 17 bases between them. Germline CDR1 reads SGHAT; CDR2 reads FQNNGV.

The rearrangement uses TRBV6-5 and TRBJ2-1, with D possibly being TRBD2 (6 bases). Trimming pared 6 bases from V and 9 bases from J, leaving 18 bases between. The CDR3 is 14 amino acids. The V gene's germline CDR1 is MNHEY and CDR2 SVGAGI. Here the CDR3 DNA reads TGTGCCAGCAGCTTCCGACTAGTTGCAACTGAGCAGTTCTTC. Protein product: CASSFRLVATEQFF.

V is TRBV9 and J is TRBJ2-2, with D perhaps TRBD1 (6 bases). The germline V and J ends were trimmed by 4 bases and 5 bases, with 12 bases remaining between them. This CDR3 has 14 amino acids. Germline V CDR1 and CDR2: SGDLS, YYNGEE. The CDR3 DNA reads TGTGCCAGCAGCCCTCACAGGGTAACCGGGGAGCTGTTTTTT. It codes for CASSPHRVTGELFF.

The chain employs TRBV2 and TRBJ2-1, with a tentative D call TRBD2 (5 bases). Germline-derived CDR1 and CDR2 are SNHLY and FYNNEI. This CDR3 is 11 amino acids long. The V gene lost 8 bases and the J gene lost 5 bases, with 7 bases spanning the gap. CDR3 DNA sequence: TGTGCCAGCGGGAGTGACAATGAGCAGTTCTTC. This sequence encodes CASGSDNEQFF. Full variable domain (outside the CDR3, taken from reference TRBV2 and TRBJ2-1): EPEVTQTPSHQVTQMGQEVILRCVPISNHLYFYWYRQILGQKVEFLVSFYNNEISEKSEIFDDQFSVERPDGSNFTLKIRSTKLEDSAMYFCASGSDNEQFFGPGTRLTVL.

The V gene is TRBV7-9, the J gene TRBJ2-1, with 7 bases aligning to TRBD1. The CDR3 totals 16 residues. V lost 5 bases, J lost 6 bases, and 13 bases stayed unmatched. Germline CDR1 and CDR2: SEHNR and FQNEAQ (reference sequence). In DNA, the CDR3 is TGTGCCAGCAGCACAACAGGGGCATTTTTGGTCAATGAGCAGTTCTTC. Translated, it gives CASSTTGAFLVNEQFF.

The CDR3 region is CASRSIAGVNTGELFF. The CDR3 DNA reads TGCGCCAGCAGATCTATAGCGGGGGTGAACACCGGGGAGCTGTTTTTT. This chain connects TRBV10-2 to TRBJ2-2, with 9 bases fitting TRBD2. Germline V gives CDR1 WSHSY, CDR2 SAAADI. After removal of 6 bases from V and 1 base from J, the junction contained 6 bases not matched to a gene. The CDR3 is 16 residues long.

The V call is TRBV5-4, the J call TRBJ2-1; TRBD1 agrees at 7 bases. The CDR3 has 15 residues. J was trimmed by 5 bases and V by 1 base; bases with no gene match: 6. CDR1 is SGHNT, CDR2 YYREEE, per germline (reference sequence). The CDR3: CASSLFGTGDNEQFF. The CDR3 DNA sequence: TGTGCCAGCAGCTTGTTTGGAACAGGGGACAATGAGCAGTTCTTC.

This clone occurred once. The rearrangement joins TRBV7-8 to TRBJ2-7; D possibly corresponds to TRBD1 (6 bases). With 3 bases removed from V and 6 bases from J, the gap between germline ends came to 12 bases. This CDR3 region has 13 residues. Germline V gives CDR1 SGHVS, CDR2 FQNEAQ. The CDR3 region has the DNA TGTGCCAGCAGCTTTACAGGGCAGGCCGAGCAGTACTTC. This translates into CASSFTGQAEQYF.

This sequence joins TRBV5-1 and TRBJ1-6, with a tentative D call TRBD1 (6 bases). Germline V CDR1 and CDR2: SGHRS, YFSETQ. CDR3 length: 16 residues. Trimming shortened V by 4 bases and J by 5 bases, and 16 bases separated the two germline ends. The CDR3 nucleotides read TGCGCCAGCAGCCCACTACCACAGGGAGATAATTCACCCCTCCACTTT. Its translation is CASSPLPQGDNSPLHF.

The genes are TRBV5-1 and TRBJ1-6, with D hard to call. Trimming took off 0 bases at V and 8 bases at J, with 6 bases between the two ends. The CDR3 has 13 residues. Per the germline V gene, CDR1 is SGHRS and CDR2 is YFSETQ. CDR3 sequence (DNA): TGCGCCAGCAGCTTGGCTAAATATTCACCCCTCCACTTT. Protein sequence: CASSLAKYSPLHF.

The rearrangement joins TRBV5-3 to TRBJ2-1, with TRBD1 matching 9 bases. TRBV5-3 is filed as an ORF, its function uncertain. The CDR3 sequence is 14 residues long. The V and J ends lost 7 bases and 3 bases, in that order; junction bases with no gene match: 5. The CDR3 DNA follows: TGTGCCAGATCCCGGGACAGGGACTACAATGAGCAGTTCTTC. As protein: CARSRDRDYNEQFF.

The chain employs TRBV9 and TRBJ1-4, with D perhaps TRBD1 (6 bases). The V gene lost 0 bases and the J gene lost 3 bases, with 18 bases spanning the gap. This CDR3 comprises 18 residues. Looked up from germline, CDR1 is SGDLS and CDR2 is YYNGEE. The CDR3 DNA follows: TGTGCCAGCAGCGTAGCCGGAGGCCAGGGGCTATCTAATGAAAAACTGTTTTTT. Its translation is CASSVAGGQGLSNEKLFF.

CDR3 DNA sequence: TGCGCCAGCAGCCAAGAGGGGACAGGGGCCTACAATGAGCAGTTCTTC. Translation gives CASSQEGTGAYNEQFF. The rearrangement links TRBV4-3 to TRBJ2-1; 10 nucleotides agree with TRBD1. CDR3 size: 16 residues. V lost 0 bases to trimming and J lost 2 bases; unmatched junction nucleotides: 1. Germline CDR1 and CDR2: LGHNA and YSLEER.

The V gene is TRBV14, the J gene TRBJ2-1; 9 bases map to TRBD1. CDR1 is SGHDN, CDR2 FVKESK, per germline. This CDR3 is 16 amino acids long. The V and J ends lost 3 bases and 4 bases, in that order; junction bases with no gene match: 7. The CDR3 sequence is CASSQGWGQGYNEQFF. The CDR3 DNA reads TGTGCCAGCAGCCAGGGCTGGGGACAGGGTTACAATGAGCAGTTCTTC.

This clone was picked up a small number of times. The genes are TRBV14 and TRBJ1-6; 7 bases match TRBD1. Trimming at V came to 5 bases and at J to 7 bases, leaving 8 bases not matched to a gene. The CDR3 contains 15 residues. Germline CDR1 SGHDN, CDR2 FVKESK. The CDR3 coding sequence is TGTGCCAGCAGCTCCCGTAGGGGGCGAAATTCACCCCTCCACTTT. Translating it yields CASSSRRGRNSPLHF.

The rearrangement links TRBV6-1 to TRBJ2-1; D possibly corresponds to TRBD2 (5 bases). The V and J ends lost 6 bases and 0 bases respectively, with 9 bases between them. The CDR3 contains 14 residues. Germline CDR1 is MNHNS and CDR2 is SASEGT. This CDR3 is CASSGLASYNEQFF. As DNA, the CDR3 is TGTGCCAGCAGCGGACTTGCCTCCTACAATGAGCAGTTCTTC.

The chain joins TRBV18 to TRBJ1-6; D is perhaps TRBD1 (5 bases). Germline-derived CDR1 and CDR2 are KGHSH and LQKENI. V gave up 1 base and J gave up 9 bases, with 10 bases separating them. The CDR3 sequence is 14 residues long. CDR3 protein: CASSPRRDSSPLHF. For the CDR3, the DNA is TGTGCCAGCTCACCACGCAGGGATAGTTCACCCCTCCACTTT.

The chain links TRBV5-4 to TRBJ1-1; D unresolved. The CDR3 totals 17 residues. Between the trimmed V and J ends, which lost 1 base and 1 base, there was a span of 17 bases. Germline CDR1 and CDR2: SGHNT and YYREEE (reference sequence). CDR3 loop: CASSLIPPRVQNTEAFF. The DNA for the CDR3 is TGTGCCAGCAGCTTGATCCCCCCCCGGGTCCAGAACACTGAAGCTTTCTTT.

The V gene is TRBV4-3, the J gene TRBJ1-3, with unresolved D. This CDR3 has 15 amino acids. V gave up 4 bases and J gave up 0 bases, with 10 bases separating them. Germline CDR1 is LGHNA and CDR2 is YSLEER. CDR3 nucleotide sequence: TGCGCCAGCAGCCTAACAGCGGTCTCTGGAAACACCATATATTTT. The encoded protein is CASSLTAVSGNTIYF.